The next 21 T cell receptor beta chains were all read from a single sample in a study of blood T cell repertoires in COVID-19. The table came from immunoSEQ multiplex PCR; TCRdb's copy has only in-frame clones and leaves some out. The sample lists 88,000 or so clones; about 85% were seen once. The sample was peripheral blood. The receptors come from a man between 60 and 75 years old with acute or convalescent COVID-19.

The rearrangement joins TRBV6-2 or TRBV6-3 to TRBJ2-3; D is perhaps TRBD1 (5 bases). Germline V gene lookup returns CDR1 MNHEY and CDR2 SVGEGT. The CDR3 has 15 residues. Trimming shortened V by 1 base and J by 2 bases, and 10 bases separated the two germline ends. The CDR3 DNA reads TGTGCCAGCAGTTACTTGGACAAATTCACAGATACGCAGTATTTT. Protein: CASSYLDKFTDTQYF.

This CDR3 is CASSSRGQMNTEAFF. CDR3 in DNA: TGTGCCAGCAGTTCCCGGGGACAAATGAACACTGAAGCTTTCTTT. The rearrangement uses TRBV27 and TRBJ1-1; tentative D call: TRBD1 (6 bases). Germline values: CDR1 MNHEY, CDR2 SMNVEV (reference sequence). The CDR3 runs 15 residues. V lost 4 bases and J 0 bases, leaving 12 bases between the germline ends.

V usage is TRBV5-1 and J usage is TRBJ2-1, with D perhaps matching TRBD2 (6 bases). The CDR3 totals 15 residues. CDR1 SGHRS and CDR2 YFSETQ come from the germline V gene. The V and J ends lost 2 bases and 6 bases respectively, with 15 bases between them. CDR3 sequence: CASSFSTIGGNEQFF. The CDR3 DNA reads as TGCGCCAGCAGCTTCTCGACCATCGGGGGCAATGAGCAGTTCTTC.

Only a few counts were recorded for this clone. The chain joins TRBV25-1 to TRBJ2-1; maybe TRBD2 (6 bases). There are 13 residues in the CDR3. The V end lost 6 bases, the J end lost 0 bases, and 6 bases lay between the germline ends. Germline V gene data show CDR1 as MGHDK and CDR2 as SYGVNS. CDR3 in amino acids: CASSGSSYNEQFF. The CDR3 DNA follows: TGTGCCAGCAGCGGGAGCTCCTACAATGAGCAGTTCTTC.

This rearrangement joins TRBV5-1 to TRBJ2-1; D call uncertain. The germline V and J ends were trimmed by 0 bases and 5 bases, with 12 bases remaining between them. The CDR3 runs to 15 residues. Germline CDR1 is SGHRS and CDR2 is YFSETQ. The CDR3 region is CASSLVATKNNEQFF. The CDR3 bases are TGCGCCAGCAGCTTGGTGGCCACCAAGAACAATGAGCAGTTCTTC.

The chain combines TRBV9 with TRBJ2-5, with TRBD2 as a possible D gene (5 bases). This CDR3 is 14 amino acids long. V lost 0 bases and J lost 9, with 15 bases in between. The germline V gene encodes CDR1 SGDLS and CDR2 YYNGEE. The CDR3 protein is CASSVGEWTGSQYF. As DNA, the CDR3 is TGTGCCAGCAGCGTAGGGGAATGGACGGGGTCCCAGTACTTC.

The chain employs TRBV5-4 and TRBJ2-1; 9 nucleotides line up with TRBD2. Germline V gives CDR1 SGHNT, CDR2 YYREEE (reference sequence). J was trimmed by 5 bases and V by 0 bases; bases with no gene match: 6. The CDR3 covers 16 residues. CDR3 in DNA: TGTGCCAGCAGCTTGGTCTTCCTAGCGGGAAACAATGAGCAGTTCTTC. Its protein product is CASSLVFLAGNNEQFF.

V usage is TRBV3-1 (or the pseudogene TRBV3-2) and J usage is TRBJ1-1; D gene ambiguous. The V end was cut by 0 bases, the J end by 0 bases, with 11 bases between. The germline gives CDR1 LGHDT, CDR2 YNNKEL (reference sequence). CDR3 size: 16 residues. The CDR3 DNA reads as TGTGCCAGCAGCCAAGATTTGGCAGGCTTGAACACTGAAGCTTTCTTT. Translating gives CASSQDLAGLNTEAFF.

V and J are TRBV19 and TRBJ1-2, with D possibly being TRBD1 (5 bases). Germline V lookup: CDR1 LNHDA, CDR2 SQIVND (reference sequence). CDR3 length equals 14 residues. V dropped 3 bases and J dropped 4 bases, with 12 bases sitting between them. The CDR3 DNA reads as TGTGCCAGTAGTATTTCTGGCGGGGGCTATGGCTACACCTTC. Its translation: CASSISGGGYGYTF.

This chain connects TRBV5-4 to TRBJ2-1, with 7 bases that match TRBD2. V lost 3 bases to trimming and J lost 4 bases; unmatched junction nucleotides: 4. This CDR3 spans 14 amino acids. The germline gives CDR1 SGHNT, CDR2 YYREEE (reference sequence). Here the CDR3 reads CASSSGLGYNEQFF. CDR3 DNA sequence: TGTGCCAGCAGCTCCGGACTAGGGTACAATGAGCAGTTCTTC.

This rearrangement joins TRBV6-5 to TRBJ2-1; tentatively, D is TRBD2 (5 bases). This CDR3 region has 15 residues. V gave up 6 bases and J gave up 7 bases, with 19 bases separating them. Germline V gene data show CDR1 as MNHEY and CDR2 as SVGAGI. In DNA, the CDR3 is TGTGCCAGCAGCGCTGTGAGTCGGGGATCGAATGAGCAGTTCTTC. Translation gives CASSAVSRGSNEQFF.

Comment on this clone: Distinct nucleotide sequences in the sample also encode this CDR3. V gene TRBV24-1 combines with J gene TRBJ2-5; 7 nucleotides match TRBD1. CDR3 length: 15 amino acids. J was trimmed by 1 base and V by 3 bases; bases with no gene match: 4. Germline CDR1 KGHDR, CDR2 SFDVKD. The CDR3 is CATSDPGQAQETQYF. The CDR3, as DNA: TGTGCCACCAGTGATCCAGGACAGGCCCAAGAGACCCAGTACTTC.

This chain joins TRBV23-1 and TRBJ2-2; tentatively, D is TRBD1 (5 bases). TRBV23-1 is given ORF status, its function remaining uncertain. The CDR3 contains 13 residues. V lost 5 bases, J lost 4 bases, and 8 bases lay in between. In DNA form, the CDR3 reads TGCGCCAGCAGTTACCAGGGCACCGGGGAGCTGTTTTTT. Translation gives CASSYQGTGELFF.

The V and J genes are TRBV14 and TRBJ2-7, with TRBD2 identical over 15 bases. CDR1 and CDR2 from the germline V gene are SGHDN and FVKESK. J gave up 0 bases and V 1 base, and 4 bases lay outside the gene matches. The CDR3 has 18 residues. The CDR3 bases are TGTGCCAGCAGCCAAGGGGGACTAGCGGGAGGTTTCTCCTACGAGCAGTACTTC. As protein: CASSQGGLAGGFSYEQYF.

The sample holds one count of this clone. The genes are TRBV5-1 and TRBJ2-5, with 10 bases matching TRBD2. This CDR3 has 16 amino acids. V lost 0 bases, J lost 5 bases, and 7 bases stayed unmatched. Germline-derived CDR1 and CDR2 are SGHRS and YFSETQ. CDR3: CASSLVGAGGRETQYF. The CDR3 DNA reads TGCGCCAGCAGCTTGGTTGGAGCGGGAGGGCGGGAGACCCAGTACTTC.

This clone rates as medium-sized (0.01 to 0.1%). This rearrangement joins TRBV10-1 to TRBJ2-1; D ambiguous. Germline CDR1 is WNHNN and CDR2 is SYGVQD (reference sequence). The CDR3 is 13 residues long. Trimming shortened V by 8 bases and J by 7 bases, and 15 bases separated the two germline ends. The CDR3 DNA reads TGCGCCAGCTCGAGCAGAGGTCGAAATGAGCAGTTCTTC. Translated: CASSSRGRNEQFF.

This chain connects TRBV4-1 to TRBJ1-1, with D possibly matching TRBD1 (6 bases). The CDR3 spans 15 residues. Trimming took 0 bases from V and 3 from J, leaving 11 bases between them. CDR1 MGHRA and CDR2 YSYEKL come from the germline V gene. As DNA, the CDR3 is TGCGCCAGCAGCCAAGAGGGGGGGGCTCACACTGAAGCTTTCTTT. It yields the protein CASSQEGGAHTEAFF.

The genes are TRBV30 and TRBJ2-3, with TRBD1 identical over 7 bases. Unmatched junction bases numbered 2, after V lost 1 base and J lost 4 bases. This CDR3 comprises 13 residues. From germline, CDR1 is GTSNPN and CDR2 SVGIG (reference sequence). CDR3 coding DNA: TGTGCCTGGAGTGATGACAGGGCAGATACGCAGTATTTT. Amino acid sequence: CAWSDDRADTQYF.

The chain is built from TRBV3-1 (or the pseudogene TRBV3-2) and TRBJ2-7; possibly TRBD2 for D (7 bases). Trimming pared 3 bases from V and 6 bases from J, leaving 18 bases between. CDR1 and CDR2 from the germline V gene are LGHDT and YNNKEL (reference sequence). This CDR3 spans 15 amino acids. The CDR3 nucleotides are TGTGCCAGCAGCCACGGGGGGCGGGAAAGTGGCGAGCAGTACTTC. It specifies CASSHGGRESGEQYF.

The V gene is TRBV3-1 (or the pseudogene TRBV3-2), the J gene TRBJ2-7, with D tentatively TRBD2 (5 bases). The V gene lost 1 base and the J gene lost 5 bases, with 15 bases spanning the gap. The CDR3 sequence is 15 residues long. The germline CDR1 and CDR2 sequences are LGHDT and YNNKEL (reference sequence). CDR3 sequence: CASSQVGSGNNEQYF. DNA for the CDR3: TGTGCCAGCAGCCAAGTAGGCTCCGGGAATAACGAGCAGTACTTC.

V usage is TRBV19 and J usage is TRBJ1-5; the D gene is possibly TRBD1 (6 bases). V dropped 5 bases and J dropped 4 bases, with 9 bases sitting between them. Germline V gene data show CDR1 as LNHDA and CDR2 as SQIVND (reference sequence). The CDR3 has 13 amino acids. The CDR3 reads CASSQQGNQPQHF. DNA for the CDR3: TGTGCCAGTAGTCAGCAGGGGAATCAGCCCCAGCATTTT.